This entry lists 12 T cell receptor beta chains sequenced from one sample in a study of cytomegalovirus exposure and HLA in healthy donors. Generated by immunoSEQ multiplex PCR, the TCRdb table keeps only in-frame clones and is missing some. Of approximately 230,000 clones in the sample, roughly 87% were seen once. The source material was PBMCs. These TCRs come from a man between 18 and 35 years old in good health and CMV-seropositive.

V and J are TRBV6-5 and TRBJ2-1, with 10 bases aligning to TRBD1. V lost 6 bases and J lost 9; bases outside the gene matches: 11. The V gene's germline CDR1 is MNHEY and CDR2 SVGAGI. There are 15 residues in the CDR3. CDR3 in amino acids: CASSPSRTGGFEQFF. The CDR3 nucleotides are TGTGCCAGCAGCCCCTCCAGGACAGGGGGATTTGAGCAGTTCTTC.

The rearrangement uses TRBV11-2 and TRBJ2-7; tentatively, D is TRBD1 (7 bases). The CDR3 extends over 12 amino acids. Between the trimmed V and J ends, which lost 4 bases and 6 bases, there was a span of 10 bases. Germline V gene data show CDR1 as SGHAT and CDR2 as FQNNGV. CDR3 bases: TGTGCCAGCAGCTCCCAGGGGGGCGAGCAGTACTTC. It is translated as CASSSQGGEQYF.

The J gene is TRBJ2-7, the V gene TRBV5-1, with D perhaps TRBD1 or TRBD2 (5 bases each). This CDR3 has 17 amino acids. Trimming removed 4 bases from V and 2 bases from J, with 22 bases in between. CDR1 and CDR2 (germline): SGHRS, YFSETQ. Here the CDR3 DNA reads TGCGCCAGCAGCGCTTCAGCCGGGACCGCAGTTGCCTACGAGCAGTACTTC. As protein: CASSASAGTAVAYEQYF.

The CDR3 region has the DNA TGTGCCAGCAGCTTACTCCGCGGGAAGCAAGAGACCCAGTACTTC. Amino acids: CASSLLRGKQETQYF. The genes are TRBV7-2 and TRBJ2-5; a weak D match, TRBD2 (6 bases). The CDR3 consists of 15 residues. CDR1 SGHTA and CDR2 FQGNSA come from the germline V gene. V was trimmed by 2 bases and J by 2 bases, leaving 12 bases between them.

The sample holds one count of this clone. This chain connects TRBV19 to TRBJ1-5, with D uncertain. This CDR3 region has 14 residues. Germline V lookup: CDR1 LNHDA, CDR2 SQIVND (reference sequence). Trimming stripped 4 bases from V and 6 bases from J, with 13 bases between. CDR3 DNA sequence: TGTGCCAGTAGTACCGTCGGGTGGGGTCAGCCCCAGCATTTT. Its translation: CASSTVGWGQPQHF.

The CDR3 protein is CASSLGLAGVYEQYF. CDR3 sequence (DNA): TGCGCCAGCAGCCTCGGACTAGCGGGAGTGTACGAGCAGTACTTC. The rearrangement joins TRBV4-3 to TRBJ2-7, with TRBD2 identical over 13 bases. Germline values: CDR1 LGHNA, CDR2 YSLEER. The CDR3 extends over 15 amino acids. Trimming removed 4 bases from V and 4 bases from J; junction bases left unmatched: 4.

This chain uses TRBV11-2 with TRBJ2-7; 13 nucleotides line up with TRBD2. Germline V CDR1 and CDR2: SGHAT, FQNNGV. V dropped 6 bases and J dropped 0; count of bases not matched to a gene: 8. The CDR3 sequence is 17 residues long. In DNA form, the CDR3 reads TGTGCCAGCAGGAGACCGGGACTAGCGGGAAGCTCCTACGAGCAGTACTTC. Translation gives CASRRPGLAGSSYEQYF.

In this sample, this clone turned up once. In DNA form, the CDR3 reads TGTGCCTGGAGCAAGGGGGTGACTTCGGTCGGGGAGCAGTTCTTC. This sequence encodes CAWSKGVTSVGEQFF. The rearrangement links TRBV30 to TRBJ2-1, with TRBD1 as a possible D gene (6 bases). There are 15 residues in the CDR3. CDR1 is GTSNPN and CDR2 is SVGIG in the germline V gene (reference sequence). Between the trimmed V and J ends, which lost 3 bases and 10 bases, there was a span of 22 bases.

This clone has a handful of counts. The rearrangement joins TRBV11-2 to TRBJ2-1; either TRBD1 or TRBD2 may fit D (5 bases each). The CDR3 extends over 18 amino acids. Germline V gives CDR1 SGHAT, CDR2 FQNNGV. Trimming cost V 3 bases and J 6 bases, with 24 bases left between them. The CDR3 loop reads CASSLDLEGSWIRNEQFF. CDR3 in DNA: TGTGCCAGCAGCTTGGATCTCGAGGGGAGTTGGATACGCAATGAGCAGTTCTTC.

The chain employs TRBV5-1 and TRBJ1-1; no firm D call. V was shortened by 0 bases and J by 0 bases, with 12 bases between the two germline ends. Germline CDR1 reads SGHRS; CDR2 reads YFSETQ. The CDR3 covers 16 residues. The CDR3 reads CASSLAAEALNTEAFF. In DNA form, the CDR3 reads TGCGCCAGCAGCTTGGCTGCAGAGGCTCTGAACACTGAAGCTTTCTTT.

The chain joins TRBV7-9 to TRBJ2-1; a weak D match, TRBD2 (5 bases). CDR1 is SEHNR and CDR2 is FQNEAQ in the germline V gene (reference sequence). The CDR3 consists of 15 residues. V was shortened by 2 bases and J by 6 bases, with 14 bases between the two germline ends. The CDR3 DNA sequence: TGTGCCAGCAGCTTAAGTGGGAGTGCGATCAATGAGCAGTTCTTC. Its protein product is CASSLSGSAINEQFF.

This chain links TRBV6-6 with TRBJ2-7; 8 nucleotides line up with TRBD2. This CDR3 comprises 14 residues. CDR1 and CDR2 (germline): MNHNY, SVGAGI (reference sequence). Trimming at V came to 5 bases and at J to 7 bases, leaving 10 bases not matched to a gene. DNA for the CDR3: TGTGCCAGCAGTCTTAGCGGGAAGGCGTGGGAGCAGTACTTC. Its translation is CASSLSGKAWEQYF.